This passage covers 32 T cell receptor beta chains from one sample sequenced in a study of low-dose radiotherapy and immunotherapy resistance in tumors. First-strand cDNA used TRAV- and TRBV-specific primers, covering alpha and beta chains. The TCRs were subjected to amplification over roughly 20 PCR cycles employing a constant-region primer in conjunction with a V-primer adapter. Each CDR3 protein is one row after TCRdb ran MiXCR on the reads. Here the sample spans about 58,000 distinct CDR3 sequences, 23% being singletons. Time point described: after trial treatment. The sample's treatment: LDRT plus nivolumab, ipilimumab, low-dose cyclophosphamide and aspirin (RACIN trial). The sample here was PBMCs, taken after low-dose radiotherapy plus immunotherapy. Receptors originate from a male donor with prostate cancer.

By its share, this clonotype is medium-sized. The rearrangement uses TRBV6-2 or TRBV6-3 and TRBJ1-5; D gene uncertain. The V gene lost 5 bases and the J gene lost 2 bases, with 10 bases spanning the gap. This CDR3 has 14 residues. Germline assignment: CDR1 MNHEY and CDR2 SVGEGT. Here the CDR3 reads CASSPTGGNQPQHF. CDR3 bases: TGTGCCAGCAGTCCTACGGGAGGCAATCAGCCCCAGCATTTT.

This clonotype was counted many times. The chain recombines TRBV30 with TRBJ2-2, with D tentatively TRBD2 (6 bases). The CDR3 is 13 residues long. Germline lookup yields CDR1 GTSNPN and CDR2 SVGIG (reference sequence). The CDR3 is CGGRTTNTGELFF. DNA for the CDR3: TGTGGGGGGAGGACTACTAACACCGGGGAGCTGTTTTTT.

This clonotype was seen many times. The DNA for the CDR3 is TGCGCCAGCAGCCAAGAGGCGGGAGCTTGGGAGACCCAGTACTTC. It yields the protein CASSQEAGAWETQYF. This chain uses TRBV4-1 with TRBJ2-5; 7 positions agree with TRBD2. With V trimmed by 0 bases and J by 5 bases, 6 bases remained unmatched. This CDR3 has 15 amino acids. Germline CDR1 reads MGHRA; CDR2 reads YSYEKL.

This clonotype occurred many times. The gene calls are TRBV5-1 and TRBJ2-7; possibly TRBD1 for D (6 bases). Germline lookup yields CDR1 SGHRS and CDR2 YFSETQ. With 5 bases removed from V and 2 bases from J, the gap between germline ends came to 11 bases. The CDR3 spans 13 residues. The CDR3 nucleotides are TGCGCCAGCAGTGCGACAGGCCCCTACGAGCAGTACTTC. Its protein is CASSATGPYEQYF.

This clonotype was observed many times. This sequence joins TRBV12-3 or TRBV12-4 and TRBJ2-3, with D perhaps matching TRBD2 (5 bases). The CDR3 has 17 residues. V lost 6 bases, J lost 2 bases, and 21 bases lay in between. CDR3 nucleotide sequence: TGTGCCAGCAGGAGTACGGGAAGACTATCCTACACAGATACGCAGTATTTT. Translating it yields CASRSTGRLSYTDTQYF.

This clonotype was counted many times. J is TRBJ2-1 and V is TRBV5-4; D possibly corresponds to TRBD2 (6 bases). This CDR3 is 16 amino acids long. CDR1 and CDR2 from the germline V gene are SGHNT and YYREEE (reference sequence). The V and J ends lost 0 bases and 8 bases respectively, with 18 bases between them. Here the CDR3 DNA reads TGTGCCAGCAGCTTGGATGTGACTAGATTACGTCATGAGCAGTTCTTC. As protein: CASSLDVTRLRHEQFF. Full variable domain (rest looked up from reference TRBV5-4 and TRBJ2-1): ETGVTQSPTHLIKTRGQQVTLRCSSQSGHNTVSWYQQALGQGPQFIFQYYREEENGRGNFPPRFSGLQFPNYSSELNVNALELDDSALYLCASSLDVTRLRHEQFFGPGTRLTVL.

Details on this clonotype: A much larger clone lies one base from this, so it may be a read error. The chain combines TRBV5-3 with TRBJ2-2; D is ambiguous. TRBV5-3 is assigned to the ORF class and has an uncertain function. The CDR3 covers 15 residues. CDR3 nucleotides: TGTACCAGCAGCCCGAACATCGGGTCTAGCGGGGAGCTGTTTTTT. This translates into CTSSPNIGSSGELFF.

This clonotype has a count of ten or more. The V gene is TRBV7-2, the J gene TRBJ1-5; D gene uncertain. This CDR3 has 12 amino acids. V was cut by 3 bases and J by 3 bases, with 3 bases left in between. Germline V gene sequence: CDR1 SGHTA, CDR2 FQGNSA. The CDR3 bases are TGTGCCAGCAGCTTCCTCAATCAGCCCCAGCATTTT. This sequence encodes CASSFLNQPQHF.

This clonotype was counted a single time. The gene calls are TRBV28 and TRBJ2-7; tentative D call: TRBD2 (8 bases). CDR1 is MDHEN, CDR2 SYDVKM, per germline. Trimming cost V 6 bases and J 0 bases, with 15 bases left between them. This CDR3 contains 15 residues. For the CDR3, the DNA is TGTGCCAGCAGGCCAGGGGGGACTAGCTCCTACGAGCAGTACTTC. It specifies CASRPGGTSSYEQYF.

A word on this clonotype: This likely came from a read error, as a far larger clone is one base away. The rearrangement links TRBV4-3 to TRBJ2-4; tentative D call: TRBD1 (6 bases). This CDR3 has 16 amino acids. Looked up from germline, CDR1 is LGHNA and CDR2 is YSLEER. V gave up 0 bases and J gave up 13 bases, with 22 bases separating them. CDR3 nucleotides: TGCGCCAGCAGCCAAGATCTAGGGGGTACGGGCAATGAGCAGTACTTC. It specifies CASSQDLGGTGNEQYF.

The rearrangement links TRBV24-1 to TRBJ2-2, with D possibly being TRBD1 (6 bases). V lost 3 bases and J 4 bases, leaving 11 bases between the germline ends. CDR1 is KGHDR and CDR2 is SFDVKD in the germline V gene. This CDR3 contains 15 residues. The CDR3 DNA follows: TGTGCCACCAGTGATCCCCTCAGGGGCACCGGGGAGCTGTTTTTT. Translation: CATSDPLRGTGELFF.

The chain recombines TRBV5-1 with TRBJ2-1, with TRBD2 matching 9 bases. In germline, CDR1 is SGHRS, CDR2 YFSETQ. The length of the CDR3 is 16 residues. V shed 0 bases, J shed 4 bases, and the junction held 5 bases outside the gene matches. This CDR3 reads CASSLEASGTYNEQFF. The DNA of the CDR3 is TGCGCCAGCAGCTTGGAAGCTAGCGGGACTTACAATGAGCAGTTCTTC. Variable domain in full (rest from reference TRBV5-1 and TRBJ2-1): KAGVTQTPRYLIKTRGQQVTLSCSPISGHRSVSWYQQTPGQGLQFLFEYFSETQRNKGNFPGRFSGRQFSNSRSEMNVSTLELGDSALYLCASSLEASGTYNEQFFGPGTRLTVL.

The rearrangement uses TRBV12-3 or TRBV12-4 and TRBJ2-2; 11 bases map to TRBD2. V trimming: 6 bases; J trimming: 4 bases; junction bases outside the gene matches: 4. CDR3 length: 15 amino acids. CDR3 sequence reads: CASRLAGVGTGELFF. For the CDR3, the DNA is TGTGCCAGCAGACTAGCGGGAGTTGGCACCGGGGAGCTGTTTTTT.

Points on this clonotype: One base separates it from a far larger clone, so it is likely a read error. V and J are TRBV2 and TRBJ2-1, with D maybe TRBD1 (5 bases). V dropped 4 bases and J dropped 13 bases, with 20 bases sitting between them. This CDR3 region has 14 residues. Germline V gene data show CDR1 as SNHLY and CDR2 as FYNNEI. CDR3 in DNA: TGTGCCAGCAGTGTTAGACCCCAGGGCGAGACCCAGTTCTTC. Its translation: CASSVRPQGETQFF.

This clonotype came up many times. The V gene is TRBV6-2 or TRBV6-3, the J gene TRBJ2-5, with 12 bases matching TRBD1. Looked up from germline, CDR1 is MNHEY and CDR2 is SVGEGT. The junction had 11 bases not matched to a gene; V was cut back by 10 bases and J by 5 bases. CDR3 size: 15 residues. The CDR3 loop reads CAIMWGQGALETQYF. Written as DNA, the CDR3 is TGTGCCATTATGTGGGGACAGGGGGCGTTGGAGACCCAGTACTTC.

Many counts were recorded for this clonotype. This chain links TRBV20-1 with TRBJ2-7; 8 bases agree with TRBD2. Losses at the gene ends were 7 bases for V and 1 base for J; bases not matched to a gene: 12. From germline, CDR1 is DFQATT and CDR2 SNEGSKA (reference sequence). The CDR3 is 15 residues long. DNA for the CDR3: TGCAGTGTAATGGGCGCGGGGGGCCTATCCTACGAGCAGTACTTC. Its protein is CSVMGAGGLSYEQYF.

This clonotype turned up a few times. The gene calls are TRBV7-9 and TRBJ2-5; the D gene is possibly TRBD1 (5 bases). Germline V gene lookup returns CDR1 SEHNR and CDR2 FQNEAQ (reference sequence). The CDR3 runs 17 residues. V was clipped by 3 bases and J by 3 bases, with 20 bases between them. CDR3 amino acids: CASSFARDLRREETQYF. The CDR3 DNA reads as TGTGCCAGCAGCTTCGCCAGGGATTTAAGGAGAGAAGAGACCCAGTACTTC. Full variable domain (outside the CDR3, taken from reference TRBV7-9 and TRBJ2-5): DTGVSQNPRHKITKRGQNVTFRCDPISEHNRLYWYRQTLGQGPEFLTYFQNEAQLEKSRLLSDRFSAERPKGSFSTLEIQRTEQGDSAMYLCASSFARDLRREETQYFGPGTRLLVL.

The chain uses TRBV19 and TRBJ2-5, with TRBD2 matching 8 bases. Germline V gives CDR1 LNHDA, CDR2 SQIVND (reference sequence). With 6 bases clipped from V and 3 bases from J, the junction kept 9 bases outside the gene matches. There are 15 residues in the CDR3. The CDR3 spells CASSPNALAEETQYF. CDR3 sequence (DNA): TGTGCCAGTAGCCCGAACGCACTAGCGGAAGAGACCCAGTACTTC.

This clonotype was detected many times. The DNA of the CDR3 is TGTGCCAGCAGTCCATTCGTTAGCGGGAGCACCGAGCAGTACTTC. This gives the protein CASSPFVSGSTEQYF. V and J are TRBV6-6 and TRBJ2-7; 9 bases are shared with TRBD2. The V gene end was trimmed by 5 bases and the J gene end by 6 bases; junction bases not matched to a gene: 11. This CDR3 spans 15 amino acids. CDR1 MNHNY and CDR2 SVGAGI come from the germline V gene (reference sequence).

Many counts were recorded for this clonotype. J is TRBJ2-4 and V is TRBV7-2; TRBD2 is a possible D gene (5 bases). Germline lookup yields CDR1 SGHTA and CDR2 FQGNSA. V dropped 3 bases and J dropped 0 bases, with 6 bases sitting between them. The CDR3 has 14 amino acids. The CDR3 is CASSFRGAKNIQYF. The CDR3 DNA sequence: TGTGCCAGCAGCTTTCGGGGAGCCAAAAACATTCAGTACTTC.

This clonotype showed up many times. The chain combines TRBV19 with TRBJ2-1, with 10 nucleotides matching TRBD2. The CDR3 loop spans 18 amino acids. V dropped 0 bases and J dropped 8; count of bases not matched to a gene: 13. Germline lookup yields CDR1 LNHDA and CDR2 SQIVND (reference sequence). Here the CDR3 DNA reads TGTGCCAGTAGTATAGATAACCCGGGACTAGCGTTTGTGGATGAGCAGTTCTTC. It encodes CASSIDNPGLAFVDEQFF.

A single count supports this clonotype. This rearrangement joins TRBV10-1 to TRBJ2-5; 7 nucleotides agree with TRBD2. The trim removed 0 bases at V and 4 bases at J, leaving 32 bases unmatched. Germline assignment: CDR1 WNHNN and CDR2 SYGVQD (reference sequence). This CDR3 is built from 24 residues. The CDR3 protein is CASSESGDYFHPGVGNIVLETQYF. The CDR3, as DNA: TGCGCCAGCAGTGAGTCAGGGGACTACTTCCATCCAGGCGTGGGCAACATTGTCCTAGAGACCCAGTACTTC.

This clonotype came up many times. Written as DNA, the CDR3 is TGCGCCAGCAGCTTGGATCCATCATATAGCACAGATACGCAGTATTTT. It specifies CASSLDPSYSTDTQYF. The genes are TRBV5-1 and TRBJ2-3, with D hard to call. The germline V gene has CDR1 SGHRS and CDR2 YFSETQ. Between the trimmed V and J ends, which lost 0 bases and 0 bases, there was a span of 11 bases. The CDR3 is 16 amino acids.

Note on this clonotype: A single base is all that separates this from a far larger clone, so a read error is likely. This chain connects TRBV4-2 to TRBJ2-7; 11 bases align to TRBD1. V was pared by 1 base and J by 5 bases, with 1 base of the junction left unmatched. The CDR3 covers 14 residues. CDR1 is LGHNA and CDR2 is YNFKEQ in the germline V gene. The CDR3 nucleotides are TGTGCCAGCAGCCAAGGGACAGGGGGCCACGAGCAGTACTTC. Translating gives CASSQGTGGHEQYF.

In this sample, this clonotype turned up many times. The chain combines TRBV9 with TRBJ2-1, with D perhaps being TRBD1 or TRBD2 (6 bases each). Germline CDR1 reads SGDLS; CDR2 reads YYNGEE. CDR3 length equals 16 residues. V lost 4 bases to trimming and J lost 0 bases, with 14 bases between them. The CDR3 DNA sequence: TGTGCCAGCAGCCCCAGGAGGGGGAGCTCCTACAATGAGCAGTTCTTC. The encoded protein is CASSPRRGSSYNEQFF.

The chain uses TRBV20-1 and TRBJ2-3; 9 bases are shared with TRBD2. Germline assignment: CDR1 DFQATT and CDR2 SNEGSKA (reference sequence). V trimming: 3 bases; J trimming: 0 bases; junction bases outside the gene matches: 4. The CDR3 is 15 residues long. CDR3 residues: CSASGAGGSTDTQYF. For the CDR3, the DNA is TGCAGTGCTAGTGGGGCGGGAGGGAGCACAGATACGCAGTATTTT.

The genes are TRBV13 and TRBJ1-6, with TRBD1 identical over 7 bases. After removal of 2 bases from V and 7 bases from J, the junction contained 2 bases not matched to a gene. This CDR3 is built from 14 residues. Germline V gives CDR1 PRHDT, CDR2 FYEKMQ (reference sequence). The CDR3 region is CASSLRGQNSPLHF. The CDR3 DNA follows: TGTGCCAGCAGCTTAAGGGGACAGAATTCACCCCTCCACTTT.

This clonotype was counted ten times or more. The gene calls are TRBV12-3 or TRBV12-4 and TRBJ1-2; no firm D call. The CDR3 extends over 13 amino acids. The V and J ends lost 6 bases and 8 bases respectively, with 16 bases between them. The CDR3 nucleotides read TGTGCCAGCAGCAAAAGGCGGGAGGCGGGCTACACCTTC. Its translation: CASSKRREAGYTF.

Turning to this clonotype: The DNA is omitted, as the CDR3 cannot be located on it reliably, and the CDR3 follows TCRdb's listing. The rearrangement uses TRBV5-7 and TRBJ2-2; the table calls TRBD1, which could not be checked here. TRBV5-7 is treated as an ORF (open reading frame) with a function not yet certain. A total of 15 residues make up the CDR3, ends included. Here the CDR3 reads CASSSGTGRPGSCFF.

This clonotype was detected many times. This rearrangement joins TRBV20-1 to TRBJ1-5; the D is unclear. V was trimmed by 3 bases and J by 1 base, leaving 10 bases between them. The CDR3 extends over 14 amino acids. The V gene's germline CDR1 is DFQATT and CDR2 SNEGSKA (reference sequence). The CDR3 DNA sequence: TGCAGTGCTAGTGCAGGAACGAGCAATCAGCCCCAGCATTTT. The encoded protein is CSASAGTSNQPQHF.

This clonotype has only one observation. The V and J genes are TRBV6-1 and TRBJ1-5, with D tentatively TRBD1 (6 bases). The CDR3 runs to 14 residues. Germline loops: CDR1 MNHNS, CDR2 SASEGT. V was cut by 6 bases and J by 4 bases, with 13 bases left in between. CDR3 sequence (DNA): TGTGCCAGCAGCTTATGGGGGGCAAATCAGCCCCAGCATTTT. As protein: CASSLWGANQPQHF.

This rearrangement joins TRBV5-8 to TRBJ1-4, with 7 bases aligning to TRBD1. Germline loops: CDR1 SGHTS, CDR2 YDEGEE. V lost 7 bases and J lost 0; bases outside the gene matches: 9. This CDR3 is 16 amino acids long. The CDR3 protein is CASSRQGSATNEKLFF. For the CDR3, the DNA is TGTGCCAGCTCAAGACAGGGCTCTGCAACTAATGAAAAACTGTTTTTT.